These 23 T cell receptor beta chains came from one sample sequenced in a study of CD8 T cells in ankylosing spondylitis. Study outcomes and limitations: Ankylosing spondylitis blood seemed to carry a telltale TCR beta motif made of several highly homologous variants.

Using its own MiXCR run on the 5' RACE reads, TCRdb lists one record per CDR3 protein. Here the sample spans some 700,000 distinct CDR3 sequences, roughly 19% being singletons. These receptors' antigens are unknown. Sequencing used blood, either unsorted or a sorted T cell fraction (not recorded which). These receptors all stem from a male donor with ankylosing spondylitis.

The rearrangement links TRBV7-9 to TRBJ1-1; D unclear. This CDR3 is built from 14 residues. V was clipped by 7 bases and J by 1 base, with 13 bases between them. Germline V gives CDR1 SEHNR, CDR2 FQNEAQ (reference sequence). The CDR3 is CASNPGYENTEAFF. CDR3 nucleotide sequence: TGTGCCAGCAACCCCGGTTATGAGAACACTGAAGCTTTCTTT.

V usage is TRBV16 and J usage is TRBJ2-7, with 8 bases that match TRBD1. The V gene end was trimmed by 3 bases and the J gene end by 6 bases; junction bases not matched to a gene: 7. The CDR3 has 14 amino acids. Germline CDR1 and CDR2: KGHSY and FQNENV. The CDR3 is CASSHSTGEFEQYF. CDR3 coding DNA: TGTGCCAGCAGCCATTCGACAGGGGAGTTCGAGCAGTACTTC.

The chain is built from TRBV3-1 and TRBJ2-3, with D perhaps matching TRBD2 (6 bases). Germline V CDR1 and CDR2: LGHDT, YNNKEL (reference sequence). The V end was cut by 0 bases, the J end by 2 bases, with 12 bases between. There are 16 residues in the CDR3. CDR3 in DNA: TGTGCCAGCAGCCAAGAGACTAGTGGGCTCACAGATACGCAGTATTTT. This encodes CASSQETSGLTDTQYF.

The V call is TRBV7-9, the J call TRBJ2-1, with 7 bases that match TRBD2. With V trimmed by 4 bases and J by 2 bases, 8 bases remained unmatched. There are 16 residues in the CDR3. Germline V gene lookup returns CDR1 SEHNR and CDR2 FQNEAQ (reference sequence). The chain's CDR3 is CASSSWTSLTYNEQFF. CDR3 nucleotides: TGTGCCAGCAGCTCTTGGACTAGTTTGACCTACAATGAGCAGTTCTTC.

The rearrangement links TRBV7-9 to TRBJ2-7; D remains ambiguous. Trimming removed 0 bases at V and 9 bases at J, with 6 bases between. CDR1 and CDR2 from the germline V gene are SEHNR and FQNEAQ (reference sequence). CDR3 length: 11 amino acids. Written as DNA, the CDR3 is TGTGCCAGCAGCTTAGCTGTAGGGCAGTACTTC. Translation gives CASSLAVGQYF.

This clonotype was seen at least ten times. The chain recombines TRBV20-1 with TRBJ2-1; 7 bases are shared with TRBD2. V lost 0 bases, J lost 6 bases, and 8 bases stayed unmatched. CDR1 and CDR2 from the germline V gene are DFQATT and SNEGSKA (reference sequence). The CDR3 is 15 amino acids. This CDR3 is CSARDAGEDPNEQFF. CDR3 coding DNA: TGCAGTGCTAGAGATGCGGGAGAGGACCCCAATGAGCAGTTCTTC.

This clonotype was observed a few times. The V and J genes are TRBV29-1 and TRBJ2-1, with 9 bases that match TRBD2. V trimming: 7 bases; J trimming: 7 bases; junction bases outside the gene matches: 11. In germline, CDR1 is SQVTM, CDR2 ANQGSEA. This CDR3 region has 14 residues. CDR3 amino acids: CSGRGSGSLNEQFF. The CDR3 nucleotides are TGCAGCGGGAGAGGTAGCGGGAGTCTGAATGAGCAGTTCTTC.

This rearrangement joins TRBV4-1 to TRBJ1-1; D is perhaps TRBD1 (5 bases). The CDR3 is made up of 15 amino acids. From germline, CDR1 is MGHRA and CDR2 YSYEKL. Trimming took 4 bases from V and 1 from J, leaving 13 bases between them. CDR3 DNA: TGCGCCAGCAGCCCCCCATCGGGGGGGAACACTGAAGCTTTCTTT. This encodes CASSPPSGGNTEAFF.

The CDR3 here is CASSESGNPADTQYF. The CDR3 region has the DNA TGTGCCAGCAGTGAGAGCGGGAATCCCGCAGATACGCAGTATTTT. The chain has TRBV7-3 and TRBJ2-3; 7 bases are a match to TRBD2. CDR1 and CDR2 from the germline V gene are SGHTA and FQGTGA. The CDR3 has 15 residues. The V segment lost 6 bases and the J segment 4 bases; nucleotides outside the gene matches: 10.

The chain joins TRBV6-2 or TRBV6-3 to TRBJ2-5, with 12 bases identical to TRBD2. V shed 6 bases, J shed 4 bases, and the junction held 3 bases outside the gene matches. CDR1 is MNHEY, CDR2 SVGEGT, per germline. The CDR3 has 14 residues. The CDR3 coding sequence is TGTGCCAGCAGGATGACTAGCGGGGGAGAGACCCAGTACTTC. It is translated as CASRMTSGGETQYF.

The chain employs TRBV19 and TRBJ1-5; the D gene is possibly TRBD1 (6 bases). From germline, CDR1 is LNHDA and CDR2 SQIVND (reference sequence). This CDR3 is 18 amino acids long. V gave up 4 bases and J gave up 0 bases, with 19 bases separating them. CDR3: CASSTPGGHRYSNQPQHF. The CDR3 nucleotides are TGTGCCAGTAGTACCCCTGGGGGACACCGATATAGCAATCAGCCCCAGCATTTT.

In nucleotides, the CDR3 is TGTGCCACCAGTGACCCGACGTTAGGGGATACGCAGTATTTT. This sequence encodes CATSDPTLGDTQYF. The chain couples TRBV24-1 to TRBJ2-3; D is ambiguous. There are 14 residues in the CDR3. V was pared by 4 bases and J by 6 bases, with 13 bases between. CDR1 and CDR2 (germline): KGHDR, SFDVKD.

This clonotype occurred a few times. The chain joins TRBV12-3 or TRBV12-4 to TRBJ2-1; 11 bases map to TRBD2. Losses at the gene ends were 7 bases for V and 4 bases for J; bases not matched to a gene: 6. This CDR3 region has 15 residues. CDR3 bases: TGTGCCAGCACCCAGGGACTAGCGGATTACAATGAGCAGTTCTTC. This sequence encodes CASTQGLADYNEQFF.

The rearrangement uses TRBV28 and TRBJ2-5; 7 bases agree with TRBD1. The CDR3 extends over 14 amino acids. Per the germline V gene, CDR1 is MDHEN and CDR2 is SYDVKM. J was trimmed by 3 bases and V by 1 base; bases with no gene match: 2. CDR3 in DNA: TGTGCCAGCAGTTTATCCGGGACAGAAGAGACCCAGTACTTC. This gives the protein CASSLSGTEETQYF.

V is TRBV30 and J is TRBJ2-3; D may be TRBD2 (5 bases). CDR3 size: 13 residues. Germline lookup yields CDR1 GTSNPN and CDR2 SVGIG (reference sequence). Trimming removed 0 bases at V and 6 bases at J, with 10 bases between. CDR3 nucleotide sequence: TGTGCCTGGAGTGTACCCGGGGAGGATACGCAGTATTTT. Translating it yields CAWSVPGEDTQYF.

This chain joins TRBV7-2 and TRBJ2-1; unclear D gene. Per germline, CDR1 SGHTA and CDR2 FQGNSA. The CDR3 consists of 13 residues. V was shortened by 4 bases and J by 7 bases, with 11 bases between the two germline ends. The CDR3 sequence is CASSSLGSNEQFF. CDR3 bases: TGTGCCAGCAGCTCCCTGGGGTCGAATGAGCAGTTCTTC.

The chain joins TRBV6-2 or TRBV6-3 to TRBJ2-1; TRBD2 matches at 14 bases. The CDR3 contains 16 residues. Trimming cost V 6 bases and J 9 bases; bases outside gene matches: 10. In germline, CDR1 is MNHEY, CDR2 SVGEGT. The CDR3 DNA reads TGTGCCAGCAGCGGACTAGCGGGAGGTCCTGGAGGTGAGCAGTTCTTC. The encoded protein is CASSGLAGGPGGEQFF.

This clonotype was detected only a few times. The chain joins TRBV2 to TRBJ2-3, with TRBD1 matching 8 bases. The CDR3 is 15 residues long. Germline V gene sequence: CDR1 SNHLY, CDR2 FYNNEI. V lost 1 base to trimming and J lost 4 bases; unmatched junction nucleotides: 4. CDR3 DNA sequence: TGTGCCAGCAGTGAAGACAAGACAGGGGCAGATACGCAGTATTTT. Encoded protein: CASSEDKTGADTQYF.

The chain has TRBV20-1 and TRBJ2-7, with 8 bases aligning to TRBD1. Germline V gives CDR1 DFQATT, CDR2 SNEGSKA (reference sequence). After removal of 5 bases from V and 7 bases from J, the junction contained 16 bases not matched to a gene. The CDR3 loop spans 15 amino acids. CDR3 in amino acids: CSAVNRDRSGGEQYF. The CDR3 DNA is TGCAGTGCTGTGAACCGGGACAGGTCCGGCGGGGAGCAGTACTTC.

In this sample, this clonotype turned up a few times. This rearrangement joins TRBV3-1 to TRBJ2-7; D call uncertain. The length of the CDR3 is 12 residues. V lost 0 bases to trimming and J lost 6 bases, with 6 bases between them. CDR1 is LGHDT, CDR2 YNNKEL, per germline (reference sequence). The CDR3: CASSQDVAEQYF. CDR3 nucleotides: TGTGCCAGCAGCCAAGATGTGGCCGAGCAGTACTTC.

This CDR3 is CSVVLRGEETQYF. CDR3 nucleotide sequence: TGCAGCGTTGTGCTCAGGGGAGAAGAGACCCAGTACTTC. The chain employs TRBV29-1 and TRBJ2-5, with a possible D match to TRBD1 (6 bases). Per germline, CDR1 SQVTM and CDR2 ANQGSEA. The CDR3 has 13 residues. V was trimmed by 4 bases and J by 3 bases, leaving 12 bases between them.

The chain links TRBV27 to TRBJ2-7; a possible D gene is TRBD2 (6 bases). The CDR3 runs to 14 residues. Trimming removed 3 bases from V and 7 bases from J, with 16 bases in between. Germline CDR1 and CDR2: MNHEY and SMNVEV (reference sequence). The CDR3 is CASSLEGYSREQYF. CDR3 DNA: TGTGCCAGCAGTTTGGAGGGCTATTCCCGGGAGCAGTACTTC.

This clonotype has just a few counts. The rearrangement links TRBV15 to TRBJ1-1; maybe TRBD1 (5 bases). V was clipped by 8 bases and J by 5 bases, with 15 bases between them. Germline V CDR1 and CDR2: LNHNV, YYDKDF (reference sequence). The CDR3 consists of 13 residues. The CDR3 DNA reads as TGTGCCACCGGAGCCGGGGCGGGGACTGAAGCTTTCTTT. This sequence encodes CATGAGAGTEAFF.